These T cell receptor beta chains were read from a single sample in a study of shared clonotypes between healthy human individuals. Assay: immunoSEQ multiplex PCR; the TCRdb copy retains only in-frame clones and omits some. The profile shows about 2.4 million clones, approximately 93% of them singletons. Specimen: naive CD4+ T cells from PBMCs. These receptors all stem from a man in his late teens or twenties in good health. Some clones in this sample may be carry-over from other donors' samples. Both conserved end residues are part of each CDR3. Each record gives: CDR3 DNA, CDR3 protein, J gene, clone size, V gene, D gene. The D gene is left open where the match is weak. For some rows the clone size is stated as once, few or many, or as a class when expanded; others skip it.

DNA: TGTGCCAGCAGTCTAAGACGGATCGAACAGCCCCAGCATTTT
CDR3: CASSLRRIEQPQHF
J: TRBJ1-5
size: few
V: TRBV28
D: -

DNA: TGTGCCAGTAGCATCGGGCGGGAGTGGGGCGATGAGCAGTTCTTC
CDR3: CASSIGREWGDEQFF
J: TRBJ2-1
size: -
V: TRBV19
D: TRBD2

DNA: TGTGCCATCCACCCGGGACAGAGTAGCTCCTACGAGCAGTACTTC
CDR3: CAIHPGQSSSYEQYF
J: TRBJ2-7
size: -
V: TRBV10-3
D: TRBD1

DNA: TGTGCCTGGAGTGGACAGGGAAGGGAAAAACTGTTTTTT
CDR3: CAWSGQGREKLFF
J: TRBJ1-4
size: -
V: TRBV30
D: TRBD1

DNA: TGTGCCAGCAGCCAAGTTAACTATGGCTACACCTTC
CDR3: CASSQVNYGYTF
J: TRBJ1-2
size: -
V: TRBV5-8
D: -

DNA: TGTGCCAGCAGCTTGCGGCAGGGGGAAGAGACCCAGTACTTC
CDR3: CASSLRQGEETQYF
J: TRBJ2-5
size: -
V: TRBV7-9
D: TRBD1

DNA: TGTGCCAGCAGCGCGGACAGTACCGGGGAGCTGTTTTTT
CDR3: CASSADSTGELFF
J: TRBJ2-2
size: -
V: TRBV7-3
D: -

DNA: TGTGCCAGCAGCTTAGGCTTCCCCCAGGGGGGGGCGAGGGAGCAGTACTTC
CDR3: CASSLGFPQGGAREQYF
J: TRBJ2-7
size: -
V: TRBV13
D: -

DNA: TGTGCCAGCAGCGCCTTACTAGCGGGAGGGCCTCCCAGAGATACGCAGTATTTT
CDR3: CASSALLAGGPPRDTQYF
J: TRBJ2-3
size: once
V: TRBV21-1
D: -

DNA: TGTGCCAGCAGCCGCTCTGATACGCAGTATTTT
CDR3: CASSRSDTQYF
J: TRBJ2-3
size: -
V: TRBV7-3
D: -

DNA: TGCGCCAGCAGCGCCGATACCACAAGCTCCTACAATGAGCAGTTCTTC
CDR3: CASSADTTSSYNEQFF
J: TRBJ2-1
size: -
V: TRBV5-1
D: -

DNA: TGTGCCAGCTCAACCGTGGCAGGGGCAGGAAACACCATATATTTT
CDR3: CASSTVAGAGNTIYF
J: TRBJ1-3
size: -
V: TRBV18
D: -

DNA: TGTGCCAGCAGCCCGAGGGCTAGCGGGAGAGAGACCCAGTACTTC
CDR3: CASSPRASGRETQYF
J: TRBJ2-5
size: -
V: TRBV9
D: TRBD2

DNA: TGTGCCAGTAGTCCCCGGGGGGCCCCCAGGGAGACCCAGTACTTC
CDR3: CASSPRGAPRETQYF
J: TRBJ2-5
size: -
V: TRBV19
D: -

DNA: TGCGCCAGCAGGCCAGCCCCGGGGAACGTAAATGGCTACACCTTC
CDR3: CASRPAPGNVNGYTF
J: TRBJ1-2
size: -
V: TRBV5-1
D: -

DNA: TGTGCCAGCAGTCGGGAACTAGGGACATACTACGAGCAGTACTTC
CDR3: CASSRELGTYYEQYF
J: TRBJ2-7
size: -
V: TRBV5-4
D: -

DNA: TGCAGCGTTAGGACAGGGTCTGGGGCCAACGTCCTGACTTTC
CDR3: CSVRTGSGANVLTF
J: TRBJ2-6
size: -
V: TRBV29-1
D: TRBD1

DNA: TGTGCCAGCAGCGCCCATGGACTAGCGGAAGTCTACGAGCAGTACTTC
CDR3: CASSAHGLAEVYEQYF
J: TRBJ2-7
size: -
V: TRBV7-2
D: TRBD2

DNA: TGTGCCAGCAGCTTGATTACAGGGGGCACCGGGGAGCTGTTTTTT
CDR3: CASSLITGGTGELFF
J: TRBJ2-2
size: -
V: TRBV11-2
D: TRBD1

DNA: TGTGCCAGCAGCCCGAATCGCCTGGGAAGGGAAAAACTGTTTTTT
CDR3: CASSPNRLGREKLFF
J: TRBJ1-4
size: -
V: TRBV7-8
D: -

DNA: TGTGCCAGCAGCGTAGGGGTCGGGATTTTCTACGAGCAGTACTTC
CDR3: CASSVGVGIFYEQYF
J: TRBJ2-7
size: -
V: TRBV9
D: -

DNA: TGTGCCAGCTCTACGACAGTATTGAACACTGAAGCTTTCTTT
CDR3: CASSTTVLNTEAFF
J: TRBJ1-1
size: -
V: TRBV9
D: -

DNA: TGTGCCAGCACCCTTCCCGGGACACTCTACGAGCAGTACTTC
CDR3: CASTLPGTLYEQYF
J: TRBJ2-7
size: -
V: TRBV28
D: -

DNA: TGTGCCAGTAGAAACCTGGGAGATACGCAGTATTTT
CDR3: CASRNLGDTQYF
J: TRBJ2-3
size: -
V: TRBV19
D: -

DNA: TGTGCCAGCAGCCCCAGGTCAGGGGCAGGGGAGACCCAGTACTTC
CDR3: CASSPRSGAGETQYF
J: TRBJ2-5
size: -
V: TRBV7-3
D: -

DNA: TGTGCCAGCAGCCCAGGGTCTACGCCTACCCCAGATACGCAGTATTTT
CDR3: CASSPGSTPTPDTQYF
J: TRBJ2-3
size: -
V: TRBV11-2
D: -

DNA: TGCGCCAGCAGCTTGGGCAGGCCCTACGAGCAGTACTTC
CDR3: CASSLGRPYEQYF
J: TRBJ2-7
size: -
V: TRBV5-1
D: -